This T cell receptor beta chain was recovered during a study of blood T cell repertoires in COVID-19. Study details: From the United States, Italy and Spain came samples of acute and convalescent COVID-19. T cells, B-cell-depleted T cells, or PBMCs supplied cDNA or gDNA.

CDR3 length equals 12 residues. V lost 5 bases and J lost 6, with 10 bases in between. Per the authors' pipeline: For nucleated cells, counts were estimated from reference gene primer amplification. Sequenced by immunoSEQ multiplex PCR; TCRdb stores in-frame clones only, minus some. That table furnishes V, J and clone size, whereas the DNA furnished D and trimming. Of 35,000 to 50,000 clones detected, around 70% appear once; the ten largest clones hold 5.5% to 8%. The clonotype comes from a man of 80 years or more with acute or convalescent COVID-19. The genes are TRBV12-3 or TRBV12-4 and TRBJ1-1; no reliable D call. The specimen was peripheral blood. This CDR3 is CASSIIEAEAFF. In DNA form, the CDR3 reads TGTGCCAGCAGTATCATAGAGGCTGAAGCTTTCTTT.